The 7 T cell receptor beta chains listed next were all sequenced from one sample in a study of tumor-infiltrating lymphocytes in primary liver carcinoma. Starting material for RNA and DNA co-extraction consisted of roughly 17-31 mg of unsorted bulk tissue. The researchers produced TCR beta cDNA from 400 to 650 ng total RNA with a constant-region primer. Investigators got TCR beta libraries out of three nested multiplex PCR rounds, done with slightly modified ARM-PCR. TRBV1-TRBV30 forward primers paired with a C-beta reverse primer drove the first two PCR rounds, about 10 cycles each. TCRdb passed the multiplex PCR reads through MiXCR, listing each CDR3 protein once. Among about 92,000 distinct CDR3 sequences listed, around 70% were seen once. Sequencing was done on a sample of tumor-adjacent normal liver tissue. The receptors derive from a man aged 40-49 years with primary liver carcinoma and hepatitis B virus infection.

A note on this clonotype: A single base separates this from a much larger clone, so it may be a read error. The rearrangement uses TRBV7-8 and TRBJ2-5, with 8 bases matching TRBD1. Germline V gene sequence: CDR1 SGHVS, CDR2 FQNEAQ. V trimming: 5 bases; J trimming: 5 bases; junction bases outside the gene matches: 10. The CDR3 loop spans 15 amino acids. This CDR3 reads CASSIVDRGYETQYF. In DNA form, the CDR3 reads TGTGCCAGCAGCATAGTAGACAGGGGATACGAGACCCAGTACTTC.

The chain uses TRBV28 and TRBJ2-3, with unresolved D. The germline V gene has CDR1 MDHEN and CDR2 SYDVKM. CDR3 size: 16 residues. V was clipped by 4 bases and J by 0 bases, with 14 bases between them. In DNA form, the CDR3 reads TGTGCCAGCAGTTCCCTCCATGACTCTAGCACAGATACGCAGTATTTT. Protein: CASSSLHDSSTDTQYF.

Note on this clonotype: The CDR3 does not end in the conserved phenylalanine or tryptophan, so this is likely a read error. The chain has TRBV29-1 and TRBJ2-2; possibly TRBD1 for D (5 bases). Deletions cut 1 base from V and 6 bases from J, with 18 bases between. CDR1 and CDR2 from the germline V gene are SQVTM and ANQGSEA. The CDR3 has 16 amino acids. The CDR3, as DNA: TGCAGCGTTGAAGTGGCAGGGCGGAGCTCGGCCGGGGAGCTGTTTTTA. Its protein is CSVEVAGRSSAGELFL.

Note on this clonotype: This may come from a read error, since a much larger clone is one base off. The chain carries TRBV10-3 and TRBJ2-6; D unclear. In germline, CDR1 is ENHRY, CDR2 SYGVKD. V lost 7 bases and J 4 bases, leaving 14 bases between the germline ends. The CDR3 extends over 15 amino acids. CDR3 nucleotides: TGTGCCATCAAAACCGGGTCGCTAGGGGCCAACGTCCTGACTTTC. It specifies CAIKTGSLGANVLTF.

About this clonotype itself: This may be a read error: a much more frequent sequence differs by one nucleotide. The chain recombines TRBV5-6 with TRBJ1-4; the match to TRBD1 covers 7 bases. Germline CDR1 is SGHDT and CDR2 is YYEEEE. The CDR3 has 13 amino acids. The CDR3 nucleotides are TGTACCAGCAGCCTGACAGGGACTGAAAAACTGTTTTTT. This codes for CTSSLTGTEKLFF.

V usage is TRBV12-3 or TRBV12-4 and J usage is TRBJ2-2, with D maybe TRBD2 (5 bases). The CDR3 covers 14 residues. Trimming pared 6 bases from V and 10 bases from J, leaving 18 bases between. The CDR3 nucleotides are TGTGCCAGCAGCCTTACCCAGCGGAACGAGGAGCTGTTTTTT. Its translation: CASSLTQRNEELFF.

As concerns this clonotype: Sequence at one end of the junction differs from germline and may be a read error. The chain links TRBV11-2 to TRBJ1-1, with D unresolved. This CDR3 has 13 amino acids. Germline lookup yields CDR1 SGHAT and CDR2 FQNNGV. The CDR3: CASRLQDNTEVFF. DNA of the CDR3: TGTGCCAGCAGATTGCAGGATAACACTGAAGTTTTCTTT.